This T cell receptor beta chain emerged from a study of human T cells and chemical hapten exposure. V lost 7 bases and J lost 1; bases outside the gene matches: 2. The length of the CDR3 is 14 residues. The germline V gene has CDR1 SQVTM and CDR2 ANQGSEA. TCRdb reprocessed the RACE reads with MiXCR, giving one entry per CDR3 protein. The sample consists of 150,000 or so distinct CDR3 sequences, roughly 15% of them appearing once. In its sample, this clonotype was seen many times. This sample's time point: patch test 1, 2 weeks after DPC sensitization. Treatment noted: therapeutic diphenylcyclopropenone sensitization with weekly scalp DPC. Blood draws preceded each patch test application.

This chain links TRBV29-1 with TRBJ2-2, with TRBD2 matching 11 bases. The TCR originated in a woman aged 30 to 39 with alopecia areata. Some clones in this sample may be carry-over from other donors' samples. This sample comprised whole blood, obtained in connection with sensitization to the hapten diphenylcyclopropenone (DPC). The CDR3 nucleotides are TGCAGCGCTGGACTAGCGGGGAACACCGGGGAGCTGTTTTTT. Residues: CSAGLAGNTGELFF.